This TCR beta chain stems from a study of blood T cell repertoires in COVID-19. Measured with immunoSEQ multiplex PCR; TCRdb has only the in-frame clones, and not every one. The sample records fewer than 150,000 clones, around 83% being singletons. CDR3 length: 12 amino acids. CDR1 and CDR2 from the germline V gene are LNHDA and SQIVND (reference sequence). Trimming shortened V by 5 bases and J by 1 base, and 3 bases separated the two germline ends. This clonotype was obtained from a woman in her sixties or seventies with COVID-19, enrolled during active disease. This chain connects TRBV19 to TRBJ2-4; D is uncertain. What was sequenced was peripheral blood. The CDR3 DNA is TGTGCCAGTAGTTCGGCCAAAAACATTCAGTACTTC. It yields the protein CASSSAKNIQYF.